This is a list of T cell receptor beta chains from one sample in a study of T cells after yellow fever vaccination. Each CDR3 protein gets one entry after TCRdb re-called the 5' RACE reads with MiXCR. The sample includes under 150,000 distinct CDR3 sequences, more than 6% seen only once; the top ten take about 0.73%. Specimen: CD4+ T cells sorted from PBMCs, collected 5 days after the yellow fever booster vaccination. Source of these receptors: a man aged 30-40 years who received the YFV17D yellow fever vaccine. Both conserved end residues are part of each CDR3. A D gene is named only where the DNA matches it firmly. Clone size is stated in some rows and not others, as once, few, many or a class when expanded.

D	J	size	V	CDR3	DNA
TRBD2	TRBJ2-1	many	TRBV6-5	CASSYESAGRGEQFF	TGTGCCAGCAGTTACGAGTCAGCGGGGCGGGGTGAGCAGTTCTTC
NA	TRBJ2-3	many	TRBV7-3	CASSLRGADTQYF	TGTGCCAGCAGCTTACGCGGTGCAGATACGCAGTATTTT
TRBD1	TRBJ1-5	few	TRBV6-1	CASSEEWTGARPQHF	TGTGCCAGCAGTGAAGAATGGACAGGTGCAAGGCCCCAGCATTTT
TRBD1	TRBJ2-6	many	TRBV5-4	CASSSRQGSPGANVLTF	TGTGCCAGCAGCTCCCGACAGGGATCGCCTGGGGCCAACGTCCTGACTTTC
NA	TRBJ2-5	many	TRBV29-1	CSVLRQLETQYF	TGCAGCGTCCTCCGACAGTTAGAGACCCAGTACTTC
NA	TRBJ2-7	many	TRBV28	CASSFLGAPSYEQYF	TGTGCCAGCAGTTTCCTCGGGGCACCCTCCTACGAGCAGTACTTC
NA	TRBJ2-5	few	TRBV20-1	CSALDPGGETQYF	TGCAGTGCTCTAGACCCAGGGGGGGAGACCCAGTACTTC
NA	TRBJ1-6	many	TRBV2	CASSTGGAANSPLHF	TGTGCCAGCTCTACCGGTGGGGCCGCGAATTCACCCCTCCACTTT
NA	TRBJ2-3	many	TRBV10-3	CAISERASTDTQYF	TGTGCCATCAGTGAGAGGGCTAGCACAGATACGCAGTATTTT
TRBD2	TRBJ2-3	many	TRBV12-3/TRBV12-4	CASSSTSGDIVYTQYF	TGTGCCAGCAGTTCAACTAGCGGGGATATTGTGTATACGCAGTATTTT
NA	TRBJ2-1	NA	TRBV5-5	CASSPGPPPYNEQFF	TGTGCCAGCAGCCCGGGACCCCCACCGTACAATGAGCAGTTCTTC
TRBD1	TRBJ2-1	many	TRBV6-2/TRBV6-3	CASSYSGTGYNEQFF	TGTGCCAGCAGTTACTCCGGGACAGGGTACAATGAGCAGTTCTTC
NA	TRBJ2-3	many	TRBV10-3	CAISGGSREITQYF	TGTGCCATCAGTGGCGGCTCCCGTGAAATCACGCAGTATTTT
NA	TRBJ2-1	many	TRBV7-2	CASGGQYNEQFF	TGTGCCAGCGGCGGACAGTACAATGAGCAGTTCTTC
TRBD1	TRBJ2-5	many	TRBV20-1	CSARMTGLETQYF	TGCAGTGCTAGGATGACAGGGCTGGAGACCCAGTACTTC
NA	TRBJ1-1	many	TRBV24-1	CATEDARGEAFF	TGTGCCACTGAGGACGCGCGAGGTGAAGCTTTCTTT
NA	TRBJ2-1	many	TRBV7-6	CASSLKDEQFF	TGTGCCAGCAGTCTCAAGGATGAGCAGTTCTTC
TRBD1	TRBJ1-6	NA	TRBV7-2	CASGSGQGRSSPLHF	TGTGCCAGTGGATCTGGACAGGGAAGAAGTTCACCCCTCCACTTT
NA	TRBJ1-1	many	TRBV19	CASNLRDQGTEAFF	TGTGCCAGTAATCTCCGGGACCAAGGCACTGAAGCTTTCTTT
TRBD1	TRBJ1-1	few	TRBV5-4	CASSRGQGNTEAFF	TGTGCCAGCAGCAGGGGACAGGGGAACACTGAAGCTTTCTTT
NA	TRBJ2-7	many	TRBV10-2	CASSLSWSSYEQYF	TGCGCCAGCAGTTTGAGTTGGAGCTCCTACGAGCAGTACTTC
NA	TRBJ1-6	many	TRBV5-1	CASSSTDQGWNSPLHF	TGCGCCAGCAGCTCGACCGATCAGGGATGGAATTCACCCCTCCACTTT
NA	TRBJ2-4	many	TRBV3-1	CASSQLFSSSGLRLAKNIQYF	TGTGCCAGCAGCCAACTTTTTTCCTCCTCGGGGCTCCGGCTAGCCAAAAACATTCAGTACTTC
NA	TRBJ2-1	NA	TRBV20-1	CSARRGSGYNEQFF	TGCAGTGCTAGACGAGGGTCCGGCTACAATGAGCAGTTCTTC
NA	TRBJ2-7	many	TRBV2	CASNPAGSYEQYF	TGTGCCAGCAACCCTGCGGGGTCCTACGAGCAGTACTTC
NA	TRBJ1-1	NA	TRBV19	CASTTGIVANTEAFF	TGTGCCAGCACCACAGGGATCGTCGCGAACACTGAAGCTTTCTTT
NA	TRBJ1-2	many	TRBV5-6	CASSLARRILYGYTF	TGTGCCAGCAGCTTGGCCCGACGGATACTCTATGGCTACACCTTC
NA	TRBJ1-1	NA	TRBV5-1	CASSALGPGNTEAFF	TGCGCCAGCAGCGCCCTGGGACCGGGAAACACTGAAGCTTTCTTT
TRBD2	TRBJ2-1	many	TRBV28	CASPSTPGTSGDHYNEQFF	TGTGCCAGTCCGTCTACTCCCGGGACTAGCGGAGACCACTACAATGAGCAGTTCTTC
NA	TRBJ2-2	many	TRBV29-1	CSVTSGAGELFF	TGCAGCGTTACCTCAGGCGCCGGGGAGCTGTTTTTT
NA	TRBJ2-5	few	TRBV5-4	CASSLGGKAQYF	TGTGCCAGCAGCTTGGGTGGGAAGGCCCAGTACTTC
NA	TRBJ2-2	many	TRBV7-2	CASSLSILNTGELFF	TGTGCCAGCAGCTTAAGCATTTTGAACACCGGGGAGCTGTTTTTT
TRBD2	TRBJ2-5	many	TRBV27	CASSFLAAYQETQYF	TGTGCCAGCAGTTTCCTAGCGGCGTACCAAGAGACCCAGTACTTC
NA	TRBJ2-2	many	TRBV3-1	CASSQSNLDTGELFF	TGTGCCAGCAGCCAATCTAACTTGGACACCGGGGAGCTGTTTTTT
NA	TRBJ2-2	few	TRBV7-7	CASSPSGAGELFF	TGTGCCAGCAGCCCCTCAGGAGCCGGGGAGCTGTTTTTT
NA	TRBJ2-5	NA	TRBV28	CASTREETQYF	TGTGCCAGCACGAGGGAAGAGACCCAGTACTTC
NA	TRBJ2-5	many	TRBV4-3	CASSQDLEETQYF	TGCGCCAGCAGCCAAGATCTGGAAGAGACCCAGTACTTC
NA	TRBJ1-5	few	TRBV19	CALRDSRRPQHF	TGTGCCTTAAGAGACAGCCGTCGACCCCAGCATTTT
NA	TRBJ2-4	few	TRBV30	CAWSPSLGNIQYF	TGTGCCTGGAGTCCTAGTCTGGGTAACATTCAGTACTTC
TRBD2	TRBJ2-1	many	TRBV5-1	CASSFTGTSGIEQFF	TGCGCCAGCAGCTTTACCGGGACTAGCGGGATTGAGCAGTTCTTC
NA	TRBJ2-1	many	TRBV20-1	CSSGTLNEQFF	TGCAGTTCCGGGACCCTCAATGAGCAGTTCTTC
NA	TRBJ2-6	many	TRBV5-1	CASSLGAAGANVLTF	TGCGCCAGCTCCCTAGGGGCAGCTGGGGCCAACGTCCTGACTTTC
NA	TRBJ1-1	many	TRBV29-1	CSVAGSNTEAFF	TGCAGCGTGGCAGGGTCGAACACTGAAGCTTTCTTT
NA	TRBJ2-7	NA	TRBV10-3	CAISEPQGEQYF	TGTGCCATCAGTGAACCCCAGGGCGAGCAGTACTTC
NA	TRBJ1-1	many	TRBV12-3/TRBV12-4	CASSSSGTYEAFF	TGTGCCAGCAGCTCGTCCGGGACATATGAAGCTTTCTTT
TRBD2	TRBJ2-3	many	TRBV20-1	CSASRTGIRVAGGPGTDTQYF	TGCAGTGCTTCGAGGACAGGGATTCGAGTAGCGGGAGGGCCGGGGACAGATACGCAGTATTTT